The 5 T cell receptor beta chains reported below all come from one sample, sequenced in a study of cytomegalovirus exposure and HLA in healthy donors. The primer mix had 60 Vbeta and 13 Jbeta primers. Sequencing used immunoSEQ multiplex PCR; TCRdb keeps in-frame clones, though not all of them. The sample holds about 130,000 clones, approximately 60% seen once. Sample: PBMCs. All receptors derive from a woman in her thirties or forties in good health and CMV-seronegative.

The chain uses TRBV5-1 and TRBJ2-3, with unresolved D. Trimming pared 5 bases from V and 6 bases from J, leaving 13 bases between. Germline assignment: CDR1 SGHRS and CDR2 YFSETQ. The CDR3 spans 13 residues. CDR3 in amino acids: CASRPDLFDTQYF. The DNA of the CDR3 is TGCGCCAGCAGACCTGACTTGTTCGATACGCAGTATTTT.

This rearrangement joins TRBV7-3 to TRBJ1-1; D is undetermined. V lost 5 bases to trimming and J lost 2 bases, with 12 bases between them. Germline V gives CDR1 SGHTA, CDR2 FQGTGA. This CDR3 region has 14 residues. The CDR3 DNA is TGTGCCAGCAGCCGCGACGGAGGTAACACTGAAGCTTTCTTT. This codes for CASSRDGGNTEAFF. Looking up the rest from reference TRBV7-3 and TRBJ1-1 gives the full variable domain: GAGVSQTPSNKVTEKGKYVELRCDPISGHTALYWYRQSLGQGPEFLIYFQGTGAADDSGLPNDRFFAVRPEGSVSTLKIQRTERGDSAVYLCASSRDGGNTEAFFGQGTRLTVV.

The CDR3 DNA reads TGTGCCAGCAGTTGGACAGCTATTAGCAATCAGCCCCAGCATTTT. Translating gives CASSWTAISNQPQHF. The chain joins TRBV6-1 to TRBJ1-5; D might be TRBD1 (6 bases). This CDR3 is 15 amino acids long. The V and J ends lost 5 bases and 0 bases respectively, with 11 bases between them. CDR1 and CDR2 from the germline V gene are MNHNS and SASEGT.

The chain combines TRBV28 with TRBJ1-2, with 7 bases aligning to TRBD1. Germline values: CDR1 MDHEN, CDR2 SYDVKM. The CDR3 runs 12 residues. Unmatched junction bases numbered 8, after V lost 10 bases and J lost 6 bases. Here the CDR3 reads CAIGTGANGYTF. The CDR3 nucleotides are TGTGCCATCGGAACAGGGGCAAATGGCTACACCTTC.

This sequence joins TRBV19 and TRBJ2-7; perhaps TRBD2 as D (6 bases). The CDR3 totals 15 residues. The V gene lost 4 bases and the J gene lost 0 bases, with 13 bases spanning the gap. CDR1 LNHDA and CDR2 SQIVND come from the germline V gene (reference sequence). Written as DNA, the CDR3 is TGTGCCAGTAGTACTCAGCAAGCGGGCTCCTACGAGCAGTACTTC. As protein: CASSTQQAGSYEQYF.